The T cell receptor (beta chain) described here comes from a study of cytomegalovirus exposure and HLA in healthy donors. Trimming pared 2 bases from V and 1 base from J, leaving 12 bases between. This CDR3 is built from 16 residues. Germline assignment: CDR1 SGHNT and CDR2 YYREEE (reference sequence). Points on this clone: Its antigen remains unknown.

Study results and limitations: Across donors, most TCRs were seen rarely, yet some public ones were widespread. Clonal expansion was found to be greater in HLA-associated TCR beta chains than in equally common others in a later analysis.

This PCR relied on a set of 60 Vbeta primers and 13 Jbeta primers. Some clones are missing from TCRdb's copy, which holds only in-frame ones; the method was immunoSEQ multiplex PCR. There are 100,000 to 150,000 clones in the sample; about 80% occur only once, and approximately 1.5% lies in the top ten. The receptor was isolated from a woman between 18 and 30 years old in good health and CMV-seronegative. The sequenced material came from PBMCs. The gene calls are TRBV5-4 and TRBJ2-2; the D gene is possibly TRBD1 (5 bases). CDR3 protein: CASSLGAPMNTGELFF. For the CDR3, the DNA is TGTGCCAGCAGCTTAGGGGCCCCCATGAACACCGGGGAGCTGTTTTTT.